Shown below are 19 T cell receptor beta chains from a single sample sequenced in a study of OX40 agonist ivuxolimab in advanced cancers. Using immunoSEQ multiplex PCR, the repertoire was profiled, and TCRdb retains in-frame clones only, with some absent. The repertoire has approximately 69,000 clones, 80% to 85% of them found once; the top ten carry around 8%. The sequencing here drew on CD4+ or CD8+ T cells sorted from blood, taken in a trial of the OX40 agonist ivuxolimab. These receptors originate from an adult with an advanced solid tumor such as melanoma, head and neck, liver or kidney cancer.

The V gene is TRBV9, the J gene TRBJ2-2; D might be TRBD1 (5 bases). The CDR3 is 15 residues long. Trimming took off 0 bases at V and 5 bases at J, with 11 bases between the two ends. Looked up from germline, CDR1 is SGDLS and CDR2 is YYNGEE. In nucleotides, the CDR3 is TGTGCCAGCAGCGTAGTAGGGGCCCTGACCGGGGAGCTGTTTTTT. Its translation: CASSVVGALTGELFF.

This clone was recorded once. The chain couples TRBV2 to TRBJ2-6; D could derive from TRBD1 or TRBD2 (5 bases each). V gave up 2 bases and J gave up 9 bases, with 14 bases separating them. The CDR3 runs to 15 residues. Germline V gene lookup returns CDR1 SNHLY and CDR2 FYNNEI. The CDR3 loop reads CASSETGRGDNVLTF. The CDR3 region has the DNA TGTGCCAGCAGTGAAACAGGACGGGGTGACAACGTCCTGACTTTC.

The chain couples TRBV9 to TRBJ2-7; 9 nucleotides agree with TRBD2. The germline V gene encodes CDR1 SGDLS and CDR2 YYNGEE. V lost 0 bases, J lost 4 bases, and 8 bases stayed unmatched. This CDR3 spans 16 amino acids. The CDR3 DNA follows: TGTGCCAGCAGCGTAGGTAGCGGGAGCCCCAGGTACGAGCAGTACTTC. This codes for CASSVGSGSPRYEQYF.

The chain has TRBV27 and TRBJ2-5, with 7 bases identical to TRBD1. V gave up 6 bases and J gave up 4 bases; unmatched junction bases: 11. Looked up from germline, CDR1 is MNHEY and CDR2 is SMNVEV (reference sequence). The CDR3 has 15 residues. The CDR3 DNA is TGTGCCAGCAGAGGATTCAGGGGGTCTAGAGAGACCCAGTACTTC. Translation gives CASRGFRGSRETQYF.

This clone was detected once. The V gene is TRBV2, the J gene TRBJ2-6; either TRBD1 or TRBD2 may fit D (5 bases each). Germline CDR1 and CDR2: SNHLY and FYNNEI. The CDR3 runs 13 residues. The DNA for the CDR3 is TGTGCTTGGGGGACCTCTGGGGCCAACGTCCTGACTTTC. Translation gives CAWGTSGANVLTF.

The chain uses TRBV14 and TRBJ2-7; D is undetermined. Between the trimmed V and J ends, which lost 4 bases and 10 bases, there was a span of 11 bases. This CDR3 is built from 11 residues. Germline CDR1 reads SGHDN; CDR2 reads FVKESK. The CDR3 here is CASSRDMLQYF. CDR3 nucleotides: TGTGCCAGCAGCCGCGACATGCTCCAGTACTTC.

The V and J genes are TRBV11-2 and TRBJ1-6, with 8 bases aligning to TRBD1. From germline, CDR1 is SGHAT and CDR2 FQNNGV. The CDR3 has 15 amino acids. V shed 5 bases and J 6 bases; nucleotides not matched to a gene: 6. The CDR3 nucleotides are TGTGCCAGCAGCCCCCGGACAGGGATTAATTCACCCCTCCACTTT. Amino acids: CASSPRTGINSPLHF.

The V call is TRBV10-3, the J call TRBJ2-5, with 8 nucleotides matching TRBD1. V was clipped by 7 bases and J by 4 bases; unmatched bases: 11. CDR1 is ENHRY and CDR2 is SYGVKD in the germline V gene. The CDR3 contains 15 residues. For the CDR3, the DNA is TGTGCCATCAACCCTGGGCAGGGGGCTTCAGAGACCCAGTACTTC. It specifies CAINPGQGASETQYF.

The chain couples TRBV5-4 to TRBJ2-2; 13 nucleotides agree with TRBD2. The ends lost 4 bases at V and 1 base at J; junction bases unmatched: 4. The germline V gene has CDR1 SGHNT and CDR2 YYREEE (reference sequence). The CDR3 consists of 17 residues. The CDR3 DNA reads TGTGCCAGCAGCAGGGGACTAGCGGGGCAGAACACCGGGGAGCTGTTTTTT. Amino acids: CASSRGLAGQNTGELFF.

In DNA form, the CDR3 reads TGTGCCAGTACCCCCCCCGGGACAGGTACCTCGAACACCGGGGAGCTGTTTTTT. Amino acid sequence: CASTPPGTGTSNTGELFF. The chain couples TRBV19 to TRBJ2-2; 8 bases are shared with TRBD1. J was trimmed by 0 bases and V by 7 bases; bases with no gene match: 13. Germline lookup yields CDR1 LNHDA and CDR2 SQIVND (reference sequence). The CDR3 consists of 18 residues.

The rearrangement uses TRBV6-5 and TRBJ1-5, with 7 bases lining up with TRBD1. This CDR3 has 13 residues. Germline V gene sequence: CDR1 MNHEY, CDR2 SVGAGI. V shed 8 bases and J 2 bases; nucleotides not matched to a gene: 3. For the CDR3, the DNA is TGTGCCAGCGAGGGGGCTCGCAATCAGCCCCAGCATTTT. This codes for CASEGARNQPQHF.

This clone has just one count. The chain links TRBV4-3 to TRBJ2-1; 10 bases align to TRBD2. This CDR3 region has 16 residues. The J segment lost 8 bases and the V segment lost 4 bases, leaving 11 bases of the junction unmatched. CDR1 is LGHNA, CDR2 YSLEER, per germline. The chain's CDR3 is CASSPRLAGAVDEQFF. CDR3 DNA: TGCGCCAGCAGCCCGCGACTAGCGGGCGCCGTGGATGAGCAGTTCTTC.

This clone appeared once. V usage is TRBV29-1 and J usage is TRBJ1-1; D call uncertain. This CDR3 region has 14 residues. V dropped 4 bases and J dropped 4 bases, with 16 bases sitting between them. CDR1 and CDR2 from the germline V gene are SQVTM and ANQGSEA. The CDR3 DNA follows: TGCAGCGTTGGAACCCCTCCCAGGCCCACTGAAGCTTTCTTT. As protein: CSVGTPPRPTEAFF.

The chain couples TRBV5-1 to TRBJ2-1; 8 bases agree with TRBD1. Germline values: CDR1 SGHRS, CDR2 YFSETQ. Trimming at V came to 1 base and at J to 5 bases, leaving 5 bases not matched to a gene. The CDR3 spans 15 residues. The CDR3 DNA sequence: TGCGCCAGCAGCTTGTTGTTACAGGGGGACAATGAGCAGTTCTTC. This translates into CASSLLLQGDNEQFF.

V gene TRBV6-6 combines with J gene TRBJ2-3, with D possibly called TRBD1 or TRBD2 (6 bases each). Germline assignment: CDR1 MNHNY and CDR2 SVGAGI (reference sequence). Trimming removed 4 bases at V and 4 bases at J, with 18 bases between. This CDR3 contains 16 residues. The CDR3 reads CASSSGRGEVPDTQYF. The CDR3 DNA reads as TGTGCCAGCAGTTCGGGTAGGGGGGAGGTCCCAGATACGCAGTATTTT.

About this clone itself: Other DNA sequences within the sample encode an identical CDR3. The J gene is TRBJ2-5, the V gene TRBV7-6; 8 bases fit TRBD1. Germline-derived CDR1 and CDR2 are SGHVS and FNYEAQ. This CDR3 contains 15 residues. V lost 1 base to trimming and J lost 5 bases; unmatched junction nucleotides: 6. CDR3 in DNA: TGTGCCAGCAGCTTAGTCGGCAGGGGGCGGGAGACCCAGTACTTC. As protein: CASSLVGRGRETQYF.

CDR3 region: CASSSKRGSVGETQYF. CDR3 nucleotide sequence: TGTGCCAGCAGCTCAAAACGCGGCTCAGTCGGGGAGACCCAGTACTTC. The chain has TRBV11-3 and TRBJ2-5; no reliable D call. V was trimmed by 4 bases and J by 5 bases, leaving 20 bases between them. This CDR3 contains 16 residues. Germline lookup yields CDR1 SGHNT and CDR2 YENEEA.

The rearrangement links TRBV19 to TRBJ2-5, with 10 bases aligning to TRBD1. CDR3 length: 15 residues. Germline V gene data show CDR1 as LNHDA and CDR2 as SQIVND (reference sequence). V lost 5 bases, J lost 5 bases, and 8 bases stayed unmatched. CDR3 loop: CASSGGTGVGETQYF. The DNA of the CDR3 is TGTGCCAGTAGTGGTGGGACAGGGGTAGGTGAGACCCAGTACTTC.

The CDR3 bases are TGTGCCAGCAGCTACGTAGGACAGGGAGGCACTGAAGCTTTCTTT. Translated, it gives CASSYVGQGGTEAFF. The rearrangement uses TRBV7-2 and TRBJ1-1, with 8 bases identical to TRBD1. This CDR3 contains 15 residues. V was clipped by 4 bases and J by 4 bases; unmatched bases: 8. Germline V gene lookup returns CDR1 SGHTA and CDR2 FQGNSA.